What follows are 22 T cell receptor beta chains derived from one specimen sequenced in a study of T cells after yellow fever vaccination. Using its own MiXCR run on the 5' RACE reads, TCRdb lists one record per CDR3 protein. The sample carries 300,000 or so distinct CDR3 sequences, 7.5% to 9.5% recorded once. The specimen was CD4+ T cells sorted from PBMCs, collected 5 days after the yellow fever booster vaccination. These receptors all come from a man between 18 and 35 years old who received the YFV17D yellow fever vaccine.

The chain has TRBV5-1 and TRBJ2-7, with 8 bases fitting TRBD1. J lost 3 bases, V lost 4 bases, and 6 bases had no gene match. Germline values: CDR1 SGHRS, CDR2 YFSETQ. The length of the CDR3 is 14 residues. The CDR3 is CASSVTGELYEQYF. CDR3 nucleotides: TGCGCCAGCAGCGTGACAGGGGAACTCTACGAGCAGTACTTC.

This clonotype was recorded a few times. V and J are TRBV29-1 and TRBJ2-2; no firm D call. The V gene lost 6 bases and the J gene lost 4 bases, with 9 bases spanning the gap. The CDR3 loop spans 12 amino acids. The germline CDR1 and CDR2 sequences are SQVTM and ANQGSEA. This CDR3 reads CSVLLSTGELFF. In DNA, the CDR3 is TGCAGCGTGCTCTTATCCACCGGGGAGCTGTTTTTT.

The V call is TRBV6-5, the J call TRBJ2-2, with 8 bases lining up with TRBD1. Germline CDR1 MNHEY, CDR2 SVGAGI. The CDR3 covers 15 residues. Trimming removed 5 bases from V and 4 bases from J; junction bases left unmatched: 6. The CDR3 DNA reads as TGTGCCAGCAGTACCAGGACAGGGAGCACCGGGGAGCTGTTTTTT. As protein: CASSTRTGSTGELFF.

A few counts support this clonotype. This rearrangement joins TRBV18 to TRBJ1-1; D ambiguous. This CDR3 has 13 amino acids. CDR1 KGHSH and CDR2 LQKENI come from the germline V gene. The V and J ends lost 6 bases and 2 bases respectively, with 10 bases between them. In DNA form, the CDR3 reads TGTGCCAGCTCCCGTGACATTAACACTGAAGCTTTCTTT. It encodes CASSRDINTEAFF.

The V call is TRBV29-1, the J call TRBJ2-3; 8 nucleotides line up with TRBD1. Losses at the gene ends were 6 bases for V and 1 base for J; bases not matched to a gene: 9. This CDR3 contains 15 residues. Germline CDR1 SQVTM, CDR2 ANQGSEA. In nucleotides, the CDR3 is TGCAGCGTCTCAGGGGGCAACACGGGCACAGATACGCAGTATTTT. It yields the protein CSVSGGNTGTDTQYF.

This clonotype was counted at least ten times. This chain uses TRBV4-3 with TRBJ2-5; D call uncertain. The V end was cut by 0 bases, the J end by 4 bases, with 15 bases between. Per germline, CDR1 LGHNA and CDR2 YSLEER. This CDR3 region has 16 residues. CDR3 in amino acids: CASSQDRAWGTETQYF. The CDR3 DNA sequence: TGCGCCAGCAGCCAAGATCGGGCATGGGGAACAGAGACCCAGTACTTC.

This chain links TRBV5-1 with TRBJ2-3; 9 nucleotides match TRBD1. Germline values: CDR1 SGHRS, CDR2 YFSETQ. The CDR3 spans 15 residues. The J segment lost 3 bases and the V segment lost 6 bases, leaving 8 bases of the junction unmatched. The CDR3 sequence: CASTLQGAWTDTQYF. CDR3 DNA sequence: TGCGCCAGCACCCTACAGGGGGCATGGACAGATACGCAGTATTTT.

The gene calls are TRBV20-1 and TRBJ2-2, with D perhaps matching TRBD1 (5 bases). This CDR3 is 15 amino acids long. V was pared by 2 bases and J by 0 bases, with 10 bases between. Germline CDR1 DFQATT, CDR2 SNEGSKA (reference sequence). DNA of the CDR3: TGCAGTGCTAGACTCTCAGGGTCGAACACCGGGGAGCTGTTTTTT. Translating gives CSARLSGSNTGELFF.

This clonotype was observed a few times. The gene calls are TRBV12-3 or TRBV12-4 and TRBJ1-2, with 8 bases matching TRBD1. Germline trimming cut 5 bases from V and 4 bases from J; bases unmatched to any gene: 9. This CDR3 region has 15 residues. The CDR3, as DNA: TGTGCCAGCAGTCAGTGGACAGGGTTGGGCTATGGCTACACCTTC. Its protein is CASSQWTGLGYGYTF.

V is TRBV5-1 and J is TRBJ2-5, with 8 positions matching TRBD2. There are 14 residues in the CDR3. CDR1 is SGHRS and CDR2 is YFSETQ in the germline V gene. V trimming: 4 bases; J trimming: 4 bases; junction bases outside the gene matches: 6. CDR3: CASSGGLAGETQYF. In nucleotides, the CDR3 is TGCGCCAGCAGCGGTGGACTAGCTGGAGAGACCCAGTACTTC.

This clonotype was recorded many times. In DNA, the CDR3 is TGTGCCAGCAGCCTAGAGAGTTACCAGCCCCAGCATTTT. Translated: CASSLESYQPQHF. V usage is TRBV6-6 and J usage is TRBJ1-5, with D unresolved. Germline V gives CDR1 MNHNY, CDR2 SVGAGI (reference sequence). The CDR3 totals 13 residues. V was cut by 6 bases and J by 7 bases, with 13 bases left in between.

V is TRBV6-6 and J is TRBJ2-7; 7 bases fit TRBD2. The CDR3 has 14 residues. Germline lookup yields CDR1 MNHNY and CDR2 SVGAGI (reference sequence). Trimming at V came to 6 bases and at J to 9 bases, leaving 14 bases not matched to a gene. CDR3 sequence reads: CASRPRGDLRGQYV. Written as DNA, the CDR3 is TGTGCCAGCAGGCCCCGGGGGGACCTACGAGGGCAGTACGTC.

A few counts support this clonotype. The junction differs from germline at one of its ends, possibly a read error. The chain employs TRBV28 and TRBJ2-1, with D unresolved. The CDR3 runs 12 residues. Germline V gene data show CDR1 as MDHEN and CDR2 as SYDVKM. CDR3 sequence reads: CASGLIYNEQFF. The CDR3 nucleotides are TGTGCCAGCGGTTTGATATACAATGAGCAGTTCTTC.

V gene TRBV20-1 combines with J gene TRBJ2-1; D unresolved. CDR1 is DFQATT and CDR2 is SNEGSKA in the germline V gene (reference sequence). V dropped 5 bases and J dropped 5 bases, with 16 bases sitting between them. This CDR3 region has 14 residues. This CDR3 reads CSAWDGPADNEQFF. CDR3 coding DNA: TGCAGTGCTTGGGATGGGCCCGCCGACAATGAGCAGTTCTTC.

In its sample, this clonotype was seen a few times. The rearrangement uses TRBV4-1 and TRBJ2-1, with D hard to call. V lost 0 bases to trimming and J lost 6 bases, with 9 bases between them. CDR3 length: 14 amino acids. Germline lookup yields CDR1 MGHRA and CDR2 YSYEKL. CDR3 in DNA: TGCGCCAGCAGCCAAGAACCCGCAGGCAATGAGCAGTTCTTC. Protein: CASSQEPAGNEQFF.

This chain links TRBV5-1 with TRBJ2-5; D unresolved. Trimming removed 4 bases from V and 3 bases from J, with 22 bases in between. Germline loops: CDR1 SGHRS, CDR2 YFSETQ. The CDR3 consists of 17 residues. In DNA, the CDR3 is TGCGCCAGCAGCCAAAAACCCCGCCTCCGGAGCGAAGAGACCCAGTACTTC. Its protein product is CASSQKPRLRSEETQYF.

This clonotype was observed a few times. The chain couples TRBV5-1 to TRBJ2-1; TRBD1 aligns across 9 bases. Looked up from germline, CDR1 is SGHRS and CDR2 is YFSETQ. J was trimmed by 10 bases and V by 3 bases; bases with no gene match: 11. This CDR3 contains 15 residues. CDR3 sequence reads: CASSWGNRGQGEQFF. The CDR3 nucleotides read TGCGCCAGCAGCTGGGGGAACAGGGGGCAGGGGGAGCAGTTCTTC.

This clonotype was seen only a few times. This sequence joins TRBV6-5 and TRBJ2-5; TRBD1 is a possible D gene (5 bases). Looked up from germline, CDR1 is MNHEY and CDR2 is SVGAGI. The CDR3 runs 13 residues. The V end was cut by 8 bases, the J end by 4 bases, with 14 bases between. The chain's CDR3 is CASLGVAGETQYF. As DNA, the CDR3 is TGTGCCAGCCTAGGGGTAGCAGGAGAGACCCAGTACTTC.

This clonotype was observed a few times. The rearrangement joins TRBV5-1 to TRBJ1-2; TRBD1 agrees at 8 bases. Per the germline V gene, CDR1 is SGHRS and CDR2 is YFSETQ. This CDR3 comprises 15 residues. The junction had 7 bases not matched to a gene; V was cut back by 1 base and J by 5 bases. The CDR3 here is CASSLFLDRVYGYTF. CDR3 coding DNA: TGCGCCAGCAGCTTGTTCTTGGACAGGGTATATGGCTACACCTTC.

This clonotype appeared a few times. The chain is built from TRBV30 and TRBJ2-4; unclear D gene. The CDR3 loop spans 12 amino acids. The germline V and J ends were trimmed by 3 bases and 9 bases, with 12 bases remaining between them. Germline CDR1 and CDR2: GTSNPN and SVGIG (reference sequence). The CDR3 sequence: CAWRARLPIQYF. The CDR3, as DNA: TGTGCCTGGAGGGCCAGGTTACCCATTCAGTACTTC.

The chain recombines TRBV7-2 with TRBJ2-2, with TRBD2 matching 8 bases. Germline assignment: CDR1 SGHTA and CDR2 FQGNSA. V trimming: 2 bases; J trimming: 5 bases; junction bases outside the gene matches: 7. The CDR3 runs to 16 residues. CDR3 loop: CASSLLGGARTGELFF. The CDR3 nucleotides read TGTGCCAGCAGCTTACTCGGGGGGGCTAGGACCGGGGAGCTGTTTTTT.

In this sample, this clonotype turned up many times. V is TRBV5-6 and J is TRBJ1-6; maybe TRBD1 (5 bases). V was cut by 4 bases and J by 11 bases, with 10 bases left in between. Germline CDR1 SGHDT, CDR2 YYEEEE. The CDR3 totals 12 residues. CDR3 DNA: TGTGCCAGCAGCATCTGGGGGGCACCCCTCCACTTT. Translated, it gives CASSIWGAPLHF.